Listed below are T cell receptor beta chains from one sample, sequenced in a study of blood T cell repertoires in COVID-19. TCRdb keeps only in-frame clones here, not all; method: immunoSEQ multiplex PCR. The data hold 400,000 to 450,000 clones, with about 91% observed a single time. The specimen was peripheral blood. Receptor source: a woman in her fifties or sixties with COVID-19, enrolled during active disease. The CDR3 runs from the conserved cysteine through the conserved F or W. Each record gives: CDR3 protein, CDR3 DNA, V gene, J gene, D gene, clone size. A D gene is named only where the DNA matches it firmly. Only part of the rows carry a size: once, few, many, or a class if the clone is expanded.

CASSPDRGAEAFF,TGTGCCAGCAGTCCGGACAGAGGGGCTGAAGCTTTCTTT,TRBV12-3/TRBV12-4,TRBJ1-1,-,-
CASSLGISTGGTYEQYF,TGCGCCAGCAGCTTGGGCATCTCGACAGGCGGAACCTACGAGCAGTACTTC,TRBV5-1,TRBJ2-7,-,-
CSVEDRGRTEAFF,TGCAGCGTTGAGGACAGGGGACGCACTGAAGCTTTCTTT,TRBV29-1,TRBJ1-1,TRBD1,few
CASSEEGTSYNEQFF,TGTGCCAGCAGTGAGGAGGGGACCTCCTACAATGAGCAGTTCTTC,TRBV2,TRBJ2-1,-,few
CASSDPGTEDDEQFF,TGTGCCAGCAGTGACCCCGGGACAGAAGACGATGAGCAGTTCTTC,TRBV6-1,TRBJ2-1,TRBD1,once
CASSLSGTGNEKLFF,TGTGCCAGTAGTCTCTCCGGGACAGGGAATGAAAAACTGTTTTTT,TRBV19,TRBJ1-4,TRBD1,once
CAWTPGTGITDTQYF,TGTGCCTGGACCCCAGGGACAGGGATTACAGATACGCAGTATTTT,TRBV30,TRBJ2-3,TRBD1,-
CASSPRTGGAYGYTF,TGCGCCAGCAGCCCGCGGACAGGGGGCGCGTATGGCTACACCTTC,TRBV5-1,TRBJ1-2,TRBD1,-
CASRPGDRRYGYTF,TGTGCCAGCAGACCCGGTGACAGACGGTATGGCTACACCTTC,TRBV28,TRBJ1-2,-,few
CASRLAGGTSPLHF,TGTGCCAGCAGGCTGGCGGGGGGCACTTCACCCCTCCACTTT,TRBV27,TRBJ1-6,-,-
CASSSRGNTEAFF,TGTGCCAGCAGTTCCAGGGGAAACACTGAAGCTTTCTTT,TRBV27,TRBJ1-1,-,-
CASSLGLAGGPYNEQFF,TGTGCCAGCAGCTTGGGACTAGCGGGGGGGCCCTACAATGAGCAGTTCTTC,TRBV5-6,TRBJ2-1,TRBD2,-
CASSFGSAGANNEQFF,TGTGCCAGCAGTTTTGGGTCGGCGGGGGCCAACAATGAGCAGTTCTTC,TRBV27,TRBJ2-1,-,once
CASSSDSYSYEQYF,TGTGCCAGCAGTTCTGACAGCTACTCCTACGAGCAGTACTTC,TRBV6-5,TRBJ2-7,-,-
CASSQVGQGVGYTF,TGTGCCAGCAGCCAAGTAGGGCAGGGTGTTGGCTACACCTTC,TRBV3-1/TRBV3-2,TRBJ1-2,-,-
CAWSAGATNEKLFF,TGTGCCTGGAGTGCCGGAGCAACTAATGAAAAACTGTTTTTT,TRBV30,TRBJ1-4,-,-
CASSWMTGEAFF,TGTGCCAGCAGCTGGATGACAGGGGAAGCTTTCTTT,TRBV5-8,TRBJ1-1,TRBD1,-
CASGQAEAFF,TGTGCCAGCGGACAAGCTGAAGCTTTCTTT,TRBV6-5,TRBJ1-1,-,-
CASSNGGASYEQYF,TGTGCCAGCAGTAACGGGGGGGCTTCCTACGAGCAGTACTTC,TRBV6-5,TRBJ2-7,TRBD2,-
CASSVAAGGRADTQYF,TGTGCCAGCAGCGTAGCAGCGGGGGGGAGGGCAGATACGCAGTATTTT,TRBV9,TRBJ2-3,TRBD2,-
CASSGGQPQHF,TGTGCCAGCAGCGGAGGGCAACCCCAGCATTTT,TRBV6-6,TRBJ1-5,-,-
CASSPGQGPEQYF,TGTGCCAGCTCACCGGGACAGGGCCCAGAGCAGTACTTC,TRBV18,TRBJ2-7,TRBD1,-
CASSKAGDPDTQYF,TGTGCCAGCTCTAAGGCAGGGGATCCGGATACGCAGTATTTT,TRBV18,TRBJ2-3,-,-
CASSLGDRAADTQYF,TGTGCCAGCAGCTTGGGCGACAGGGCGGCAGATACGCAGTATTTT,TRBV5-8,TRBJ2-3,TRBD1,-
CASSVDGVGTQYF,TGTGCCAGCAGCGTAGACGGGGTGGGTACGCAGTATTTT,TRBV9,TRBJ2-3,-,-
CASSFLAGRGETQYF,TGCGCCAGCAGCTTCTTGGCAGGGCGTGGAGAGACCCAGTACTTC,TRBV5-1,TRBJ2-5,-,once
CASSSGRDSYEQYF,TGTGCCAGTAGTAGTGGACGGGACTCCTACGAGCAGTACTTC,TRBV19,TRBJ2-7,-,-
CASSSPRGTTDTQYF,TGTGCCAGCAGTTCTCCCCGGGGGACCACAGATACGCAGTATTTT,TRBV27,TRBJ2-3,-,-
CASRGQGSNQKPQHF,TGTGCCAGCAGAGGACAGGGAAGCAATCAAAAGCCCCAGCATTTT,TRBV6-5,TRBJ1-5,TRBD1,-
CSASGGETGEETQYF,TGCAGTGCTAGTGGGGGAGAGACAGGGGAAGAGACCCAGTACTTC,TRBV20-1,TRBJ2-5,TRBD1,-
CATRDDRAGETQYF,TGTGCCACCAGGGACGACAGGGCTGGGGAGACCCAGTACTTC,TRBV24-1,TRBJ2-5,TRBD1,-
CSVEQGFHTDTQYF,TGCAGCGTTGAACAGGGTTTCCACACAGATACGCAGTATTTT,TRBV29-1,TRBJ2-3,-,-